This T cell receptor (beta chain) appears in the sequencing data of a study of blood T cell repertoires in COVID-19 (dated by TCRdb to 2018 to 2020). Regarding the research as a whole: The collaborator samples originated in the United States, Italy and Spain and spanned the acute and convalescent phases of COVID-19. The sample metadata nearly always contained a de-identified subject ID, COVID-19 status, age in years and sex. Where available, HLA class I and class II types were obtained from metadata supplied by the sample provider rather than from assay-based typing. The samples were drawn from two sources: the first 160 participants of the ongoing ImmuneRACE study, and 1,000 to 1,500 subjects contributed by 6 global collaborators. The repertoires were released in a freely available public database intended as a resource for research on the immune response to SARS-CoV-2. The dataset comprised deeply sampled blood TCRbeta repertoires from subjects exposed to, actively infected with, or recovered from COVID-19. The prospective study material was composed of cDNA or gDNA derived from T cells, B-cell-depleted T cells, or PBMCs. Results the study describes overall, beyond this receptor: The quantity of clinical and demographic metadata differed by source and by participant and was supplied without curation.

The immunoSEQ Assay, a bias-controlled multiplex PCR, was used to amplify TCRbeta CDR3 regions from genomic DNA. In the source study's methods: The number of nucleated cells in each sample was estimated from the amplification of reference gene primers within the assay. To quantify the absolute abundance of each unique TCRbeta CDR3 rearrangement, sequence reads were collapsed and filtered. For each sample, productive Simpson clonality was calculated by taking the square root of Simpson's diversity index across productive rearrangements. In TCRdb, the immuneACCESS table is reduced to in-frame sequences with V and J assigned. These tables do not hold every clone; where another copy was compared, an unresolved V gene accounts for under half, and the others remain unexplained. V and J calls and clone size follow that table, whereas D and trimming were derived from the DNA. A total of some 190,000 clones appear in this sample, approximately 85% of them only once. The ten largest clones add up to about 5% of the sample.

CDR1 and CDR2 were assigned from the germline V gene (reference sequence) as MNHEY and SMNVEV. The CDR3 holds 14 amino acids from the cysteine to the phenylalanine. Solely the CDR3 DNA is kept, with 42 bases framed from the first base. V is cut by 7 bases and J by 2 bases, and the space between the germline ends is 12 bases. Whole blood was collected in K2EDTA tubes by collaborating institutions according to the institutions' own protocols. For TCRbeta analysis, collaborator samples were shipped as frozen whole blood, as isolated PBMCs, or as DNA extracted from either sample type. Turning to this clone: Its antigen is unknown. No much larger clone is present one base from it, and per-base qualities are unavailable.

The source of this sequence is a woman over 75 with acute or convalescent COVID-19. The chain is made from TRBV27 and TRBJ1-5, and possibly TRBD1, on 5 matching bases. Sequenced input: peripheral blood. The CDR3 region: CASTDTGGNQPQHF. In nucleotides, the sequence is TGTGCCAGCACAGACACAGGAGGCAATCAGCCCCAGCATTTT.